The 20 T cell receptor beta chains in this list originate from one sample, sequenced in a study of shared clonotypes between healthy human individuals. Sequencing used immunoSEQ multiplex PCR; TCRdb keeps in-frame clones, though not all of them. Of millions of clones in the sample, just under 95% were seen once. CD45RO negativity and positive selection for CCR7 defined naive CD8 cells, a population that excluded terminally differentiated effector memory CD45RA+ cells. The source material was naive CD8+ T cells sorted from blood. The source of these receptors is a man younger than 30 in good health.

The chain uses TRBV11-2 and TRBJ2-1; the D is unclear. Looked up from germline, CDR1 is SGHAT and CDR2 is FQNNGV. The V gene lost 1 base and the J gene lost 2 bases, with 9 bases spanning the gap. This CDR3 has 15 residues. CDR3 sequence: CASSLVGLAYNEQFF. The DNA of the CDR3 is TGTGCCAGCAGCTTAGTCGGGCTAGCCTACAATGAGCAGTTCTTC.

Concerning this clone itself: Within the sample, other DNA sequences also encode this same CDR3. The rearrangement links TRBV7-9 to TRBJ2-7; 12 bases fit TRBD1. With 3 bases clipped from V and 4 bases from J, the junction kept 4 bases outside the gene matches. The CDR3 spans 15 residues. CDR1 SEHNR and CDR2 FQNEAQ come from the germline V gene (reference sequence). The CDR3 DNA sequence: TGTGCCAGCAGCTTGGGACAGGGGGCGTTTTACGAGCAGTACTTC. This gives the protein CASSLGQGAFYEQYF.

V and J are TRBV7-9 and TRBJ2-2, with TRBD2 identical over 8 bases. Per germline, CDR1 SEHNR and CDR2 FQNEAQ (reference sequence). The junction had 9 bases not matched to a gene; V was cut back by 5 bases and J by 4 bases. The CDR3 is 16 amino acids. The CDR3 DNA reads TGTGCCAGCAGCCCCGGGAGGGGCAGGAGCACCGGGGAGCTGTTTTTT. Protein sequence: CASSPGRGRSTGELFF.

With regard to this clone: The sample carries other DNA sequences with the same CDR3. This chain uses TRBV9 with TRBJ1-5; a possible D gene is TRBD1 (5 bases). CDR3 length equals 14 residues. CDR1 is SGDLS and CDR2 is YYNGEE in the germline V gene. The V gene lost 0 bases and the J gene lost 7 bases, with 11 bases spanning the gap. CDR3 nucleotides: TGTGCCAGCAGCGTAGACGGAGGGACCCAGCCCCAGCATTTT. Translating it yields CASSVDGGTQPQHF.

This chain links TRBV18 with TRBJ1-1, with 7 bases fitting TRBD1. The V gene's germline CDR1 is KGHSH and CDR2 LQKENI. The CDR3 covers 17 residues. The trim removed 4 bases at V and 3 bases at J, leaving 14 bases unmatched. The chain's CDR3 is CASSLVYRGREHTEAFF. In nucleotides, the CDR3 is TGTGCCAGCTCACTAGTTTACAGGGGTCGGGAGCACACTGAAGCTTTCTTT.

Turning to this clone: The sample holds other DNA sequences that translate to the same CDR3. This sequence joins TRBV20-1 and TRBJ1-1; D remains unclear. Per the germline V gene, CDR1 is DFQATT and CDR2 is SNEGSKA (reference sequence). This CDR3 contains 11 residues. V lost 5 bases to trimming and J lost 0 bases, with 4 bases between them. The CDR3 region has the DNA TGCAGTGCTCCCTTGAACACTGAAGCTTTCTTT. This codes for CSAPLNTEAFF.

The V gene is TRBV11-2, the J gene TRBJ1-5; TRBD1 might be the D (5 bases). V lost 5 bases, J lost 7 bases, and 18 bases lay in between. Per germline, CDR1 SGHAT and CDR2 FQNNGV. The length of the CDR3 is 15 residues. CDR3 in amino acids: CASSLGRGAWQPQHF. The DNA for the CDR3 is TGTGCCAGCAGCCTGGGGAGGGGCGCTTGGCAGCCCCAGCATTTT.

Notes on this clone: Other DNA sequences from this sample encode an identical CDR3 as well. The V gene is TRBV28, the J gene TRBJ2-2; 7 nucleotides match TRBD1. CDR3 length: 14 amino acids. Germline lookup yields CDR1 MDHEN and CDR2 SYDVKM. Trimming took 3 bases from V and 5 from J; bases not matched to a gene: 3. The CDR3 DNA reads as TGTGCCAGCAGTTTCAGGGGGATAACCGGGGAGCTGTTTTTT. This encodes CASSFRGITGELFF.

This rearrangement joins TRBV7-9 to TRBJ1-1; D gene unclear. Trimming removed 2 bases from V and 6 bases from J, with 7 bases in between. The CDR3 contains 12 residues. Per the germline V gene, CDR1 is SEHNR and CDR2 is FQNEAQ (reference sequence). As DNA, the CDR3 is TGTGCCAGCAGCTTAAAACCGGCTGAAGCTTTCTTT. This translates into CASSLKPAEAFF.

This clone was seen only a few times. This specimen includes other DNA sequences encoding the same CDR3. The gene calls are TRBV7-2 and TRBJ2-3; 7 nucleotides line up with TRBD1. The J segment lost 8 bases and the V segment lost 2 bases, leaving 13 bases of the junction unmatched. Germline V lookup: CDR1 SGHTA, CDR2 FQGNSA. CDR3 size: 16 residues. The CDR3 loop reads CASSLRQGFHDATQYF. For the CDR3, the DNA is TGTGCCAGCAGCTTACGACAGGGATTCCACGACGCTACGCAGTATTTT.

To note about this clone: Other DNA sequences in this specimen translate into the identical CDR3. This rearrangement joins TRBV27 to TRBJ1-1; D is ambiguous. V was clipped by 6 bases and J by 5 bases, with 10 bases between them. There are 12 residues in the CDR3. In germline, CDR1 is MNHEY, CDR2 SMNVEV (reference sequence). The CDR3 sequence is CASSHSGTEAFF. The CDR3 coding sequence is TGTGCCAGCAGCCACTCGGGGACTGAAGCTTTCTTT.

The chain carries TRBV7-9 and TRBJ2-3; no firm D call. The germline CDR1 and CDR2 sequences are SEHNR and FQNEAQ (reference sequence). Trimming cost V 5 bases and J 11 bases, with 11 bases left between them. This CDR3 contains 11 residues. CDR3 coding DNA: TGTGCCAGCAGCGAGACGAACAGGCAGTATTTT. Translating gives CASSETNRQYF.

The chain recombines TRBV13 with TRBJ1-1; possible D gene TRBD1, 5 bases. The CDR3 is 14 residues long. V was clipped by 3 bases and J by 7 bases, with 15 bases between them. Germline values: CDR1 PRHDT, CDR2 FYEKMQ (reference sequence). CDR3 nucleotides: TGTGCCAGCAGCTTCAAGGGCAGGGAAGATGAAGCTTTCTTT. This gives the protein CASSFKGREDEAFF.

This chain uses TRBV19 with TRBJ2-5; D is perhaps TRBD2 (6 bases). Per the germline V gene, CDR1 is LNHDA and CDR2 is SQIVND (reference sequence). V lost 3 bases and J 2 bases, leaving 13 bases between the germline ends. This CDR3 is built from 15 residues. CDR3 in DNA: TGTGCCAGTAGTATCGCGGGACCCCCACAAGAGACCCAGTACTTC. This codes for CASSIAGPPQETQYF.

The genes are TRBV4-2 and TRBJ2-4; 7 nucleotides match TRBD2. Trimming at V came to 3 bases and at J to 5 bases, leaving 10 bases not matched to a gene. CDR1 is LGHNA and CDR2 is YNFKEQ in the germline V gene. This CDR3 comprises 16 residues. The CDR3 DNA sequence: TGTGCCAGCAGCCACTTTGGGGAGGGACGGGAAAACATTCAGTACTTC. The encoded protein is CASSHFGEGRENIQYF.

V gene TRBV5-4 combines with J gene TRBJ2-2, with D possibly matching TRBD2 (5 bases). Germline V gene sequence: CDR1 SGHNT, CDR2 YYREEE (reference sequence). With 7 bases removed from V and 7 bases from J, the gap between germline ends came to 17 bases. The CDR3 has 14 residues. The CDR3 nucleotides are TGTGCCAGCCACTTACCAGGACTGGGCGGGGAGCTGTTTTTT. This sequence encodes CASHLPGLGGELFF.

The chain couples TRBV6-1 to TRBJ2-5; D not resolved. This CDR3 spans 12 amino acids. With 10 bases removed from V and 1 base from J, the gap between germline ends came to 10 bases. Looked up from germline, CDR1 is MNHNS and CDR2 is SASEGT. The CDR3 sequence: CATVLVQETQYF. The CDR3 DNA is TGTGCCACCGTCTTGGTCCAAGAGACCCAGTACTTC.

The rearrangement uses TRBV4-3 and TRBJ2-1; the D gene is possibly TRBD1 (7 bases). Looked up from germline, CDR1 is LGHNA and CDR2 is YSLEER. The CDR3 extends over 16 amino acids. V shed 0 bases and J shed 4 bases, with 13 bases lying between them. Here the CDR3 reads CASSQDLRGVYNEQFF. CDR3 DNA: TGCGCCAGCAGCCAAGATCTCAGGGGGGTATACAATGAGCAGTTCTTC.

The V gene is TRBV30, the J gene TRBJ2-2, with 7 bases that match TRBD1. Losses at the gene ends were 4 bases for V and 6 bases for J; bases not matched to a gene: 8. This CDR3 has 14 residues. Germline CDR1 is GTSNPN and CDR2 is SVGIG (reference sequence). CDR3 amino acids: CAWKGAGLAGELFF. Written as DNA, the CDR3 is TGTGCCTGGAAGGGGGCAGGACTGGCCGGGGAGCTGTTTTTT.

The V gene is TRBV6-5, the J gene TRBJ2-2; no reliable D call. V dropped 2 bases and J dropped 2 bases, with 6 bases sitting between them. The germline CDR1 and CDR2 sequences are MNHEY and SVGAGI. CDR3 size: 14 residues. This CDR3 reads CASSYRQNTGELFF. The CDR3 DNA sequence: TGTGCCAGCAGTTACCGGCAAAACACCGGGGAGCTGTTTTTT.